The 20 T cell receptor beta chains given below trace back to one sample, sequenced in a study of cytomegalovirus exposure and HLA in healthy donors. The PCR contained 60 Vbeta and 13 Jbeta primers. Clones were read by immunoSEQ multiplex PCR, and TCRdb kept only the in-frame ones, dropping some. Of about 160,000 clones in the sample, 75% to 85% were seen once. The sample taken for sequencing was PBMCs. These receptors came from a human donor in good health.

The V call is TRBV30, the J call TRBJ2-7; D is perhaps TRBD1 (6 bases). The CDR3 has 14 residues. V dropped 0 bases and J dropped 2 bases, with 11 bases sitting between them. Germline CDR1 is GTSNPN and CDR2 is SVGIG (reference sequence). The CDR3 DNA is TGTGCCTGGAGTGTACAGGGACCCCCCTACGAGCAGTACTTC. Its protein is CAWSVQGPPYEQYF.

V gene TRBV5-1 combines with J gene TRBJ2-7; 7 bases fit TRBD1. Germline lookup yields CDR1 SGHRS and CDR2 YFSETQ. The CDR3 has 15 amino acids. V trimming: 4 bases; J trimming: 6 bases; junction bases outside the gene matches: 13. The CDR3 DNA sequence: TGCGCCAGCAGCATGGAACCGACAGGGAATTGCGAGCAGTACTTC. Translated: CASSMEPTGNCEQYF.

V gene TRBV27 combines with J gene TRBJ2-1; 8 positions match TRBD2. V trimming: 3 bases; J trimming: 6 bases; junction bases outside the gene matches: 4. CDR3 length: 14 amino acids. CDR1 is MNHEY and CDR2 is SMNVEV in the germline V gene (reference sequence). The chain's CDR3 is CASSLRGASNEQFF. The CDR3 bases are TGTGCCAGCAGTTTGCGGGGGGCCAGCAATGAGCAGTTCTTC.

V is TRBV18 and J is TRBJ1-5; 7 bases line up with TRBD1. The germline gives CDR1 KGHSH, CDR2 LQKENI. The CDR3 spans 14 residues. The trim removed 8 bases at V and 7 bases at J, leaving 11 bases unmatched. CDR3: CASASLQGKQPQHF. Written as DNA, the CDR3 is TGTGCCAGCGCGAGCCTACAGGGGAAGCAGCCCCAGCATTTT. Looking up the rest from reference TRBV18 and TRBJ1-5 gives the full variable domain: NAGVMQNPRHLVRRRGQEARLRCSPMKGHSHVYWYRQLPEEGLKFMVYLQKENIIDESGMPKERFSAEFPKEGPSILRIQQVVRGDSAAYFCASASLQGKQPQHFGDGTRLSIL.

This clone was recorded once. The chain uses TRBV11-3 and TRBJ2-7; D is perhaps TRBD2 (6 bases). This CDR3 spans 15 amino acids. Looked up from germline, CDR1 is SGHNT and CDR2 is YENEEA. The V gene lost 4 bases and the J gene lost 0 bases, with 13 bases spanning the gap. The CDR3 DNA is TGTGCCAGCAGCTCCGGCGGGGTGGGCTCCTACGAGCAGTACTTC. The encoded protein is CASSSGGVGSYEQYF.

V and J are TRBV19 and TRBJ1-5; tentatively, D is TRBD1 (5 bases). The CDR3 runs to 18 residues. Germline V CDR1 and CDR2: LNHDA, SQIVND (reference sequence). Between the trimmed V and J ends, which lost 5 bases and 5 bases, there was a span of 25 bases. CDR3 region: CASSLRVGGGWDHQPQHF. The CDR3 nucleotides are TGTGCCAGTAGTTTAAGGGTGGGCGGAGGGTGGGACCATCAGCCCCAGCATTTT.

The rearrangement links TRBV14 to TRBJ1-2; TRBD1 agrees at 7 bases. CDR1 SGHDN and CDR2 FVKESK come from the germline V gene. The CDR3 is 12 residues long. V was pared by 3 bases and J by 7 bases, with 2 bases of the junction left unmatched. Here the CDR3 reads CASSHGTAGYTF. CDR3 coding DNA: TGTGCCAGCAGCCACGGGACAGCTGGCTACACCTTC.

This chain joins TRBV2 and TRBJ1-5; D unclear. The germline gives CDR1 SNHLY, CDR2 FYNNEI. Trimming pared 8 bases from V and 0 bases from J, leaving 8 bases between. The CDR3 has 13 residues. CDR3 residues: CASGLYSNQPQHF. The CDR3 bases are TGTGCCAGCGGACTATATAGCAATCAGCCCCAGCATTTT.

The genes are TRBV5-4 and TRBJ1-1; TRBD1 is a possible D gene (5 bases). The CDR3 is 12 amino acids. The V end was cut by 3 bases, the J end by 7 bases, with 10 bases between. Germline V lookup: CDR1 SGHNT, CDR2 YYREEE (reference sequence). CDR3: CASSYPGGEAFF. The DNA of the CDR3 is TGTGCCAGCAGCTACCCCGGGGGTGAAGCTTTCTTT.

The chain uses TRBV14 and TRBJ1-6; D might be TRBD1 (5 bases). The V and J ends lost 4 bases and 6 bases respectively, with 7 bases between them. The CDR3 has 13 residues. Germline assignment: CDR1 SGHDN and CDR2 FVKESK. The chain's CDR3 is CASSPGRNSPLHF. For the CDR3, the DNA is TGTGCCAGCAGCCCAGGGCGTAATTCACCCCTCCACTTT.

V is TRBV5-5 and J is TRBJ2-2; TRBD2 agrees at 9 bases. The length of the CDR3 is 18 residues. Germline V gene lookup returns CDR1 SGHKS and CDR2 YYEKEE (reference sequence). V shed 1 base, J shed 0 bases, and the junction held 7 bases outside the gene matches. CDR3 sequence (DNA): TGTGCCAGCAGCTTGCGTCTAGCGGGATTATCGAACACCGGGGAGCTGTTTTTT. Translation gives CASSLRLAGLSNTGELFF. Complete variable domain (other parts from reference TRBV5-5 and TRBJ2-2): DAGVTQSPTHLIKTRGQQVTLRCSPISGHKSVSWYQQVLGQGPQFIFQYYEKEERGRGNFPDRFSARQFPNYSSELNVNALLLGDSALYLCASSLRLAGLSNTGELFFGEGSRLTVL.

This clone has only a few counts. The V and J genes are TRBV6-6 and TRBJ2-1; TRBD2 matches at 9 bases. CDR3 size: 15 residues. Germline CDR1 MNHNY, CDR2 SVGAGI (reference sequence). Trimming removed 8 bases from V and 6 bases from J; junction bases left unmatched: 11. This CDR3 reads CASSRGGGALNEQFF. The CDR3 DNA reads as TGTGCCAGCTCAAGGGGCGGGGGGGCACTCAATGAGCAGTTCTTC.

The chain is built from TRBV6-5 and TRBJ1-3; 7 bases agree with TRBD1. Germline assignment: CDR1 MNHEY and CDR2 SVGAGI. After removal of 5 bases from V and 1 base from J, the junction contained 2 bases not matched to a gene. The CDR3 covers 14 residues. The CDR3 DNA follows: TGTGCCAGCAGTCAACAGGGGTCTGGAAACACCATATATTTT. Its protein product is CASSQQGSGNTIYF.

Only a few counts were recorded for this clone. The chain joins TRBV7-6 to TRBJ2-5; weak D call: TRBD2 (5 bases). CDR3 length equals 17 residues. V lost 5 bases and J 0 bases, leaving 19 bases between the germline ends. The germline CDR1 and CDR2 sequences are SGHVS and FNYEAQ. The CDR3 nucleotides read TGTGCCAGCAGCCCCCGTGGCGGGCTACATAACCAAGAGACCCAGTACTTC. Encoded protein: CASSPRGGLHNQETQYF.

The rearrangement links TRBV30 to TRBJ2-3; D may be TRBD1 (6 bases). Germline CDR1 GTSNPN, CDR2 SVGIG (reference sequence). Trimming shortened V by 0 bases and J by 7 bases, and 14 bases separated the two germline ends. The CDR3 is 14 amino acids. The CDR3 DNA sequence: TGTGCCTGGAGTGTTATACCCCAGGGGAATACGCAGTATTTT. Protein: CAWSVIPQGNTQYF.

The J gene is TRBJ2-7, the V gene TRBV11-2, with 10 nucleotides matching TRBD2. V trimming: 1 base; J trimming: 2 bases; junction bases outside the gene matches: 11. CDR1 and CDR2 (germline): SGHAT, FQNNGV. The CDR3 is made up of 18 amino acids. This CDR3 is CASSLGPGLAGVTYEQYF. CDR3 sequence (DNA): TGTGCCAGCAGCTTAGGCCCTGGGCTAGCGGGGGTTACCTACGAGCAGTACTTC.

This rearrangement joins TRBV5-6 to TRBJ1-2; 8 bases align to TRBD1. The junction had 8 bases not matched to a gene; V was cut back by 4 bases and J by 3 bases. Germline V gene data show CDR1 as SGHDT and CDR2 as YYEEEE. The length of the CDR3 is 15 residues. CDR3 sequence reads: CASSLGTGFDYGYTF. The CDR3 DNA reads as TGTGCCAGCAGCCTAGGGACAGGCTTCGACTATGGCTACACCTTC. The variable domain in full, with the rest retrieved from reference TRBV5-6 and TRBJ1-2, is DAGVTQSPTHLIKTRGQQVTLRCSPKSGHDTVSWYQQALGQGPQFIFQYYEEEERQRGNFPDRFSGHQFPNYSSELNVNALLLGDSALYLCASSLGTGFDYGYTFGSGTRLTVV.

The V and J genes are TRBV5-1 and TRBJ2-1; no clear D gene. The CDR3 has 15 amino acids. V lost 0 bases, J lost 5 bases, and 12 bases lay in between. Per the germline V gene, CDR1 is SGHRS and CDR2 is YFSETQ. The CDR3 region has the DNA TGCGCCAGCAGCTTGGAGAATCAACCTAACAATGAGCAGTTCTTC. Protein sequence: CASSLENQPNNEQFF. Filled out from reference TRBV5-1 and TRBJ2-1, the complete variable domain reads KAGVTQTPRYLIKTRGQQVTLSCSPISGHRSVSWYQQTPGQGLQFLFEYFSETQRNKGNFPGRFSGRQFSNSRSEMNVSTLELGDSALYLCASSLENQPNNEQFFGPGTRLTVL.

The chain recombines TRBV29-1 with TRBJ1-2; 7 nucleotides match TRBD1. There are 15 residues in the CDR3. Looked up from germline, CDR1 is SQVTM and CDR2 is ANQGSEA. With V trimmed by 3 bases and J by 6 bases, 13 bases remained unmatched. The CDR3 nucleotides read TGCAGCGTTGAGCCCTCGGGACAGAGACATAATGGCTACACCTTC. It yields the protein CSVEPSGQRHNGYTF.

The chain joins TRBV30 to TRBJ2-5; 15 positions agree with TRBD2. CDR3 length equals 13 residues. J was trimmed by 5 bases and V by 8 bases; bases with no gene match: 3. Germline CDR1 GTSNPN, CDR2 SVGIG (reference sequence). DNA for the CDR3: TGTGCCGGGACTAGCGGGGGGTGGGAGACCCAGTACTTC. This sequence encodes CAGTSGGWETQYF.